The T cell receptor (beta chain) described here comes from a study of T cells in Graves' hyperthyroidism and ophthalmopathy. Study results and caveats: A model of 13 V-J features distinguished ophthalmopathy from stable hyperthyroidism.

Amplification targeted TCR beta CDR3 regions from RNA transcripts. HTBI primers were used for first-round RT-PCR of the TCR CDR3. A single record per CDR3 protein comes from TCRdb applying MiXCR to the multiplex PCR reads. The sample includes a few hundred thousand distinct CDR3 sequences, 15% to 19% of them seen just once. Newly diagnosed patients aged 18 to 65 had hyperthyroidism of under 2 months' duration. Uncontrolled infection, other autoimmune disease, pregnancy or lactation barred patients from enrollment. This CDR3 spans 13 amino acids. CDR1 and CDR2 from the germline V gene are SSHAT and FNYEAQ (reference sequence). Details on this clonotype: Its antigen is currently unknown. One end of the junction fails to match germline, which may point to a read error.

This TCR came from a woman aged 18-29 years with Graves' hyperthyroidism. Sample: blood. V usage is TRBV7-7 and J usage is TRBJ1-3; tentative D call: TRBD1 (5 bases). CDR3 nucleotides: TGTGCTAGCAGCCGGGACCGCCGAAACACCATATATTTT. Its protein is CASSRDRRNTIYF. Complete variable domain (other parts from reference TRBV7-7 and TRBJ1-3): GAGVSQSPRYKVTKRGQDVTLRCDPISSHATLYWYQQALGQGPEFLTYFNYEAQPDKSGLPSDRFSAERPEGSISTLTIQRTEQRDSAMYRCASSRDRRNTIYFGEGSWLTVV.